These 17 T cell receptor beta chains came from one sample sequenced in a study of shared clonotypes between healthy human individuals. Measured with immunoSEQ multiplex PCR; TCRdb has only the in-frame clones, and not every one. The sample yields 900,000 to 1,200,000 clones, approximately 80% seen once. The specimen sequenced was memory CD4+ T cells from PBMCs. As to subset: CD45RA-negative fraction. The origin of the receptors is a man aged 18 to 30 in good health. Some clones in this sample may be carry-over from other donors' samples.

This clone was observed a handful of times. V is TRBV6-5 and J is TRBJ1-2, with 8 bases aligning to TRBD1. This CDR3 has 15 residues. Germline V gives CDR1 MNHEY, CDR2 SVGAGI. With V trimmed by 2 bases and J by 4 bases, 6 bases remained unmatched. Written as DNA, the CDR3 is TGTGCCAGCAGTTACGGCAGGGGGCTCGGCTATGGCTACACCTTC. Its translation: CASSYGRGLGYGYTF.

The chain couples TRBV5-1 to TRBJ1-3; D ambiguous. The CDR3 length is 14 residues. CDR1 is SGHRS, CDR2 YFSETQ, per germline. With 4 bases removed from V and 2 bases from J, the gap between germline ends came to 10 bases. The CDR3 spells CASSPDGAGNTIYF. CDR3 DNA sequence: TGCGCCAGCAGCCCGGACGGAGCTGGAAACACCATATATTTT.

In DNA, the CDR3 is TGTGCCAGCATAGGCTCCTACGAGCAGTACTTC. Translated: CASIGSYEQYF. This chain connects TRBV28 to TRBJ2-7; D gene ambiguous. The germline CDR1 and CDR2 sequences are MDHEN and SYDVKM. CDR3 length: 11 residues. Trimming took 7 bases from V and 0 from J, leaving 4 bases between them.

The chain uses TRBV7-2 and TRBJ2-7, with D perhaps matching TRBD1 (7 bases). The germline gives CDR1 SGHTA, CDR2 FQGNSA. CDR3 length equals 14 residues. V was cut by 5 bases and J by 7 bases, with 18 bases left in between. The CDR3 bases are TGTGCCAGCAGCCTTGACAGGGCAGGGAGGGAGCAGTACTTC. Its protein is CASSLDRAGREQYF.

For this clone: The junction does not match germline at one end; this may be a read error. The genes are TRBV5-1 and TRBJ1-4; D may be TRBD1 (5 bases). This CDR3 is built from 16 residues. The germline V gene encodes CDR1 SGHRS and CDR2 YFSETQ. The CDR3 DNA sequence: TGCGCCAGCAGATTGGCCCCCACAGGTTTGGGAGAAAAACTGTTTTTT. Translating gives CASRLAPTGLGEKLFF.

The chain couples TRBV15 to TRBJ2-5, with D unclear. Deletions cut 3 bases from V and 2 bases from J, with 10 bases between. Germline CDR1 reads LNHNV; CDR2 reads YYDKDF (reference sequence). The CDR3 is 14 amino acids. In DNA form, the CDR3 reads TGTGCCACCAGCAGGGGCCTGGGTCAAGAGACCCAGTACTTC. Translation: CATSRGLGQETQYF.

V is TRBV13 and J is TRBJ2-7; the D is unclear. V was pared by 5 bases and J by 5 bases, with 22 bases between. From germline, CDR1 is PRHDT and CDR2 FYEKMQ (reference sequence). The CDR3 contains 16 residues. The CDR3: CASSHMTVLNRDEQYF. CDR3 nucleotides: TGTGCCAGCAGCCATATGACGGTGTTAAATCGCGACGAGCAGTACTTC.

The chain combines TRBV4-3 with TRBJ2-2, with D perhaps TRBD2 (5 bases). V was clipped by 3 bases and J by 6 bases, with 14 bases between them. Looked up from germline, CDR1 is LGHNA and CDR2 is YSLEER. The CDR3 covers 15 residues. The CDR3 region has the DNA TGCGCCAGCAGCCACTCGGAGGTTAGGTCCGGGGAGCTGTTTTTT. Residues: CASSHSEVRSGELFF.

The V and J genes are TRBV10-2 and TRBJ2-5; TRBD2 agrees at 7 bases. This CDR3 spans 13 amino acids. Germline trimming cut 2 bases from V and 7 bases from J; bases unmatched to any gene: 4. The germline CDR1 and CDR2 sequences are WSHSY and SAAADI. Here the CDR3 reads CASSESGKRTQYF. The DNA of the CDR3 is TGCGCCAGCAGTGAGAGCGGGAAGAGGACCCAGTACTTC.

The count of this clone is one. The CDR3 spells CASSPSGGGTYNEQFF. The CDR3 DNA sequence: TGTGCCAGCAGCCCCTCAGGGGGCGGGACTTACAATGAGCAGTTCTTC. V is TRBV25-1 and J is TRBJ2-1, with TRBD1 matching over 8 bases. The J segment lost 4 bases and the V segment lost 6 bases, leaving 11 bases of the junction unmatched. The CDR3 is 16 amino acids. Germline V gene sequence: CDR1 MGHDK, CDR2 SYGVNS.

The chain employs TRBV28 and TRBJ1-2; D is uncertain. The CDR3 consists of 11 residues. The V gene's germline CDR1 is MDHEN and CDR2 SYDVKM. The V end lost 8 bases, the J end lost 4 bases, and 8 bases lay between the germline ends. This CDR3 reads CASLWGYGYTF. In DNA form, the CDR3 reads TGTGCCAGCTTGTGGGGCTATGGCTACACCTTC.

In DNA, the CDR3 is TGCGCCAGCAGCTTGGGAGGGACTAGCGGTCTGGATGAGCAGTTCTTC. This sequence encodes CASSLGGTSGLDEQFF. This sequence joins TRBV5-1 and TRBJ2-1; 11 bases match TRBD2. Trimming removed 0 bases from V and 8 bases from J; junction bases left unmatched: 7. The length of the CDR3 is 16 residues. Germline V gene lookup returns CDR1 SGHRS and CDR2 YFSETQ.

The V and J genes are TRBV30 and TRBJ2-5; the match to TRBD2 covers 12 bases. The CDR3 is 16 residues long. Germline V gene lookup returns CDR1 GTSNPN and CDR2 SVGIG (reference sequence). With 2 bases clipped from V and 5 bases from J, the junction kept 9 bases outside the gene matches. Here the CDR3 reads CAWSPLAGGPGETQYF. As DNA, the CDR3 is TGTGCCTGGAGTCCTCTAGCGGGAGGGCCGGGGGAGACCCAGTACTTC.

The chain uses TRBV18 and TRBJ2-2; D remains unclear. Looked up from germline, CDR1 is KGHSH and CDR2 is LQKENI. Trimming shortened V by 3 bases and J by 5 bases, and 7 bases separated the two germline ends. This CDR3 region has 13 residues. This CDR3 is CASSPVGTGELFF. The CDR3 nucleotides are TGTGCCAGCTCACCGGTCGGGACCGGGGAGCTGTTTTTT.

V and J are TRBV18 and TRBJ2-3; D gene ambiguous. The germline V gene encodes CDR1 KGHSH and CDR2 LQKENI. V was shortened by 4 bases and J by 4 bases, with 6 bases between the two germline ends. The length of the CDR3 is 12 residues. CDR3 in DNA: TGTGCCAGCTCACTTTTCCCAGATACGCAGTATTTT. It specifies CASSLFPDTQYF.

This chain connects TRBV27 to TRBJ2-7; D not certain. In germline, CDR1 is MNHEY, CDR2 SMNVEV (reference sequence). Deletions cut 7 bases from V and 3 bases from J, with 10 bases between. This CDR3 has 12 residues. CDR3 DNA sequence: TGTGCCAGCAAGCGCTCCGGCTACGAGCAGTACTTC. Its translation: CASKRSGYEQYF.

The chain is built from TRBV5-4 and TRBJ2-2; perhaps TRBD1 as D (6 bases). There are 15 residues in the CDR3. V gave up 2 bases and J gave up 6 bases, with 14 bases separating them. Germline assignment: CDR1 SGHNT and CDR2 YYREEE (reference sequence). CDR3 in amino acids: CASSLQGVVAGELFF. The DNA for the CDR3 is TGTGCCAGCAGCTTACAGGGCGTGGTGGCCGGGGAGCTGTTTTTT.